Listed below are T cell receptor beta chains from one sample, sequenced in a study of a mutant IDH1 vaccine in newly diagnosed glioma. Libraries were prepared by immunoSEQ multiplex PCR; TCRdb keeps only in-frame clonotypes and omits some of them. This table has some 20,000 clones, roughly 78% appearing once. Antigen specificity for these receptors is unknown. The specimen was PBMCs, collected from a glioma patient whose treatment included an IDH1 peptide vaccine. The receptors were sampled from a young man with glioma. CDR3s include the opening cysteine and the closing phenylalanine or tryptophan. Fields, in order: J gene, V gene, clone size, D gene, CDR3 DNA, CDR3 protein. D genes are given only for firm matches. Only some rows state a clone size, as once, few, many or a class for expanded clones.

TRBJ1-2	TRBV19	-	TRBD1	TGTGCCAGTAGTAAGGGACAGGGGGCTATTGGCTACACCTTC	CASSKGQGAIGYTF
TRBJ1-1	TRBV12-5	-	-	TGTGCTAGTGGTTTAACAGGTAACACTGAAGCTTTCTTT	CASGLTGNTEAFF
TRBJ1-3	TRBV5-1	-	TRBD1	TGCGCCAGCAGCCTTGGACAGGGGAAGGGAAACACCATATATTTT	CASSLGQGKGNTIYF
TRBJ2-5	TRBV30	-	TRBD2	TGTGCCTGGGGCGGCGGGCTAGCGGCCAACTTAGGCGAGACCCAGTACTTC	CAWGGGLAANLGETQYF
TRBJ2-2	TRBV7-6	-	-	TGTGCCAGCAGCTTAGTCCTCTCGGGAGCGGCAGGGGAGCTGTTTTTT	CASSLVLSGAAGELFF
TRBJ2-1	TRBV2	-	-	TGTGCCAGCAGTGGCGGGATAGCTGTTCTCAATGAGCAGTTCTTC	CASSGGIAVLNEQFF
TRBJ2-2	TRBV5-4	few	-	TGTGCCAGCAGCTTCGGCAGGGGAAGCACCGGGGAGCTGTTTTTT	CASSFGRGSTGELFF
TRBJ1-1	TRBV18	few	-	TGTGCCAGCTCACCACGGAAGGGATCGGGTGAAGCTTTCTTT	CASSPRKGSGEAFF
TRBJ2-7	TRBV11-1	-	TRBD2	TGTGCCAGCAGAACGAGGCGGGAGGGCTCCTACGAGCAGTACTTC	CASRTRREGSYEQYF
TRBJ1-4	TRBV6-5	-	-	TGTGCCAGCAGTTACGGGCAGGGACGCGAAAAACTGTTTTTT	CASSYGQGREKLFF
TRBJ2-5	TRBV29-1	-	TRBD2	TGCAGCGTTGACTTGAGCCGGGAGGGGACCCAGTACTTC	CSVDLSREGTQYF
TRBJ1-6	TRBV27	once	-	TGTGCCAGCAGTTTCGGGAATTCACCCCTCCACTTT	CASSFGNSPLHF
TRBJ1-4	TRBV25-1	-	-	TGTGCCAGCACCCCTTCTTCGGGGACAACTAATGAAAAACTGTTTTTT	CASTPSSGTTNEKLFF
TRBJ1-4	TRBV29-1	-	TRBD1	TGCAGCGTGGACTCGACAGGGAATCTAGAGAAACTGTTTTTT	CSVDSTGNLEKLFF
TRBJ2-2	TRBV7-6	-	-	TGTGCCAGCAGCTTTGAGCGGTCGAACACCGGGGAGCTGTTTTTT	CASSFERSNTGELFF
TRBJ2-7	TRBV9	-	TRBD1	TGTGCCAGCAGCGGAAAGACAGGGAAGGGGGAGCAGTACTTC	CASSGKTGKGEQYF